Given below is one TCR beta chain in context. This clonotype was seen a handful of times. The specificity of this receptor is unknown. The junction departs from the called germline gene at one end, perhaps through a read error. The roughly 39 donors, aged about 6 to 90 years, were systemically healthy Caucasian individuals from Russia. Each donor gave approximately 10 milliliters of peripheral blood, collected into EDTA-treated Vacutainer tubes. PBMCs were isolated by Ficoll-Paque density-gradient centrifugation, with at least 7 million obtained per sample. Total RNA, at least 6 micrograms per sample, was extracted from PBMCs with Trizol reagent. The percentages of naive CD45RAhigh/CD27high T cells were determined by flow cytometry on a PBMC aliquot from every donor. Reading the germline V gene (reference sequence) gives CDR1 GTSNPN and CDR2 SVGIG. The CDR3 has 14 amino acids, counting the end cysteine and phenylalanine. The kept DNA is CDR3 alone, 42 bases in frame from the first base.

Libraries were prepared through 5' RACE. A second PCR of roughly 6 to 12 cycles was performed with a sample-barcoded 5' primer and a J-beta primer mix. Each TCR beta cDNA molecule received a unique molecular identifier from a template-switch 5' adaptor carrying 12 random nucleotides. At least 2.5 million CDR3-containing paired-end reads were obtained from each sample. All of the RNA was converted into first-strand cDNA using the Mint cDNA synthesis kit, with a TRBC-specific oligonucleotide serving as the primer. Following uracil-DNA glycosylase treatment, all cDNA underwent a first 18-cycle PCR with the universal primers M1SS and BC2_uni_R. On the authors' methods: Each sample was normalized by randomly selecting 1 million high-quality reads, each carrying a distinct molecular identifier. Reads sharing molecular identifiers were discarded rather than binned into consensus sequences. CDR3 identification, clonotype clustering and error correction used MiTCR with a Q25 quality threshold and the strictest error-elimination algorithm. Lower-bound total TCR beta diversity was estimated with a nonparametric unseen species model using Euler transformation. In-frame beta chains were kept once TCRdb had trimmed the public reads at Q25 with fastp and called clones with MiXCR. Rows merge per CDR3 protein into single entries with the most common DNA and genes. TCRdb, not the authors, supplied the V and J calls. The sample yields 1.8 million or so distinct CDR3 sequences; about two fifths were counted once. The ten biggest clones cover about 21% of the sample.

The sample originates from a study of blood T cells in healthy people across ages (dated by TCRdb to between 2015 and 2016). Broadly, across the study: In model experiments, template switching captured roughly one uniquely barcoded TCR beta cDNA molecule for every two T cells. The study measured age-related changes in TCR beta repertoire diversity using deep sequencing normalized with unique cDNA molecular identifiers. Four age groups were formed from the donors: young (average about 16 years), middle-aged (approximately 40), aged (62) and long-lived (more than 75). To avoid experimental bias, donors of different ages were randomly spread across the sequencing lanes. Two additional independent replicas of 1 million unique cDNA reads from the same blood draw were analyzed for two donors (one aged 18 to 30 and one aged 80 or older).

The research as a whole found: Conclusive comparison of naive and antigen-experienced compartments was prevented by the profiling of bulk unsorted PBMCs. Estimates of total diversity from one million sequenced T cells were regarded as lower bounds and underestimates. Compared with the aged group, more naive CD4+ T cells, fewer expanded clones and increased TCR diversity were shown by the long-lived group, suggesting age selection. A strong correlation was found between observed TCR beta diversity and the percentage of naive T cells measured by flow cytometry. As age increased, observed TCR beta diversity per million T cells dropped in a roughly linear way, and a significant reduction was already evident by age 40. The CMV infection status of donors was not known, potentially confounding age-related changes in expanded clonotypes.

This clonotype originated in a human donor in good health. Sequencing was done on a sample of blood. The rearranged chain carries TRBV30 and TRBJ2-3, with 11 bases matching TRBD1. The CDR3 is CVWSLGQGADTQYF. The nucleotide sequence is TGTGTCTGGAGTCTGGGACAGGGGGCAGATACGCAGTATTTT.